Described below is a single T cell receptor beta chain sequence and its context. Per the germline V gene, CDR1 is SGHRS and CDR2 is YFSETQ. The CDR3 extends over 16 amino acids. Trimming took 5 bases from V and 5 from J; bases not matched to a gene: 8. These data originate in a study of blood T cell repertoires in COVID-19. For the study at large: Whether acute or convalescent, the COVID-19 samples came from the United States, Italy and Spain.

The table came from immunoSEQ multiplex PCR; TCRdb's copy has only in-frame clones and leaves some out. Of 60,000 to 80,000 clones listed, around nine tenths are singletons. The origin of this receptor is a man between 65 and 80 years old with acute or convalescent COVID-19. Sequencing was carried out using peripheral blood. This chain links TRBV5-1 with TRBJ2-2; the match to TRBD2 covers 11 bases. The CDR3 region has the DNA TGCGCCAGCAGGACTAGCGGGACGTTCGGAACCGGGGAGCTGTTTTTT. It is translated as CASRTSGTFGTGELFF.